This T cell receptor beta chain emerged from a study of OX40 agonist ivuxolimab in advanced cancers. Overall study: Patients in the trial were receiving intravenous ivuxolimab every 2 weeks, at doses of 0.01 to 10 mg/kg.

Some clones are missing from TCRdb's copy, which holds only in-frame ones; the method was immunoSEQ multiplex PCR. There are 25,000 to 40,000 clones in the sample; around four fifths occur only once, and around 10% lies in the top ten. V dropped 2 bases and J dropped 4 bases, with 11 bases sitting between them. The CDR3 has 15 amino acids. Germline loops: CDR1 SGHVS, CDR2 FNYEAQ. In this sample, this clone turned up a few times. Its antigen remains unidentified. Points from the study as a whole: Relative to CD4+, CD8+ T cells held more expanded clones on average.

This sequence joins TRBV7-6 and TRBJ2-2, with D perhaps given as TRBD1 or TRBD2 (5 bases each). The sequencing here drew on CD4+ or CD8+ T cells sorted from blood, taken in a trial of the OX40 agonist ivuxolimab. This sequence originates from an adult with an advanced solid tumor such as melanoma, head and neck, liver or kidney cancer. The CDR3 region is CASSLQGTPTGELFF. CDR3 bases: TGTGCCAGCAGCTTACAAGGGACGCCCACCGGGGAGCTGTTTTTT. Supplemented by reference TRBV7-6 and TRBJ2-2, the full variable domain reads GAGVSQSPRYKVTKRGQDVALRCDPISGHVSLYWYRQALGQGPEFLTYFNYEAQQDKSGLPNDRFSAERPEGSISTLTIQRTEQRDSAMYRCASSLQGTPTGELFFGEGSRLTVL.